These T cell receptor beta chains were read from a single sample in a study of blood T cell repertoires in COVID-19. This table comes from immunoSEQ multiplex PCR, and its TCRdb copy is limited to in-frame clones, with some not included. The table has about 210,000 clones, 80% seen once. The sequencing sample was made of peripheral blood. The receptors stem from a woman aged 70-85 years with acute or convalescent COVID-19. CDR3s include the opening cysteine and the closing phenylalanine or tryptophan. Fields, in order: J gene, CDR3 length, D gene, V gene, clone size, CDR3 DNA, CDR3 protein. A D gene is named only where the DNA matches it firmly. The size field is filled for only some rows; it gives once, few, many or a size class.

j_gene: TRBJ1-2; len: 14; d_gene: .; v_gene: TRBV2; abundance: .; CDR3nt: TGTGCCAGCAGTGCCCTAGGGACGGGAGACGGCTACACCTTC; CDR3aa: CASSALGTGDGYTF
j_gene: TRBJ2-3; len: 13; d_gene: .; v_gene: TRBV2; abundance: few; CDR3nt: TGTGCCAGCACCAGGGATGACACAGATACGCAGTATTTT; CDR3aa: CASTRDDTDTQYF
j_gene: TRBJ2-7; len: 16; d_gene: .; v_gene: TRBV6-5; abundance: many; CDR3nt: TGTGCCAGCAGTTACTCTGGAGGGTTCGTTGGCTACGAGCAGTACTTC; CDR3aa: CASSYSGGFVGYEQYF
j_gene: TRBJ2-2; len: 16; d_gene: .; v_gene: TRBV7-7; abundance: .; CDR3nt: TGTGCCAGCAGCTTAGCGGGAGGAGTGAACACCGGGGAGCTGTTTTTT; CDR3aa: CASSLAGGVNTGELFF
j_gene: TRBJ2-7; len: 13; d_gene: TRBD1; v_gene: TRBV6-1; abundance: .; CDR3nt: TGTGCCAGCAGTGACCCACAGGGGGACGAGCAGTACTTC; CDR3aa: CASSDPQGDEQYF
j_gene: TRBJ2-5; len: 15; d_gene: TRBD2; v_gene: TRBV11-2; abundance: .; CDR3nt: TGTGCCAGCAGCTTGACACTAGCGGGGGTAGAGACCCAGTACTTC; CDR3aa: CASSLTLAGVETQYF
j_gene: TRBJ2-2; len: 16; d_gene: TRBD1; v_gene: TRBV6-5; abundance: .; CDR3nt: TGTGCCAGCAGTTACTTCGGACAGGGGAACACCGGGGAGCTGTTTTTT; CDR3aa: CASSYFGQGNTGELFF
j_gene: TRBJ2-3; len: 13; d_gene: .; v_gene: TRBV29-1; abundance: .; CDR3nt: TGCAGCGTTGTAGTGCGGGGCACAGATACGCAGTATTTT; CDR3aa: CSVVVRGTDTQYF
j_gene: TRBJ2-1; len: 12; d_gene: TRBD2; v_gene: TRBV29-1; abundance: once; CDR3nt: TGCAGCGTTTCTAGCGGGGGCCATGAGCAGTTCTTC; CDR3aa: CSVSSGGHEQFF
j_gene: TRBJ2-3; len: 13; d_gene: .; v_gene: TRBV5-1; abundance: .; CDR3nt: TGCGCCAGCAAGGAGGGCAGTGAAGATACGCAGTATTTT; CDR3aa: CASKEGSEDTQYF
j_gene: TRBJ1-2; len: 11; d_gene: .; v_gene: TRBV7-2; abundance: few; CDR3nt: TGTGCCAGCGGACTTTACTATGGCTACACCTTC; CDR3aa: CASGLYYGYTF
j_gene: TRBJ1-4; len: 12; d_gene: .; v_gene: TRBV14; abundance: .; CDR3nt: TGTGCCAGCAGCCATCCGGGGGGAAAACTGTTTTTT; CDR3aa: CASSHPGGKLFF
j_gene: TRBJ2-3; len: 17; d_gene: .; v_gene: TRBV24-1; abundance: .; CDR3nt: TGTGCCACCAGTGATTCAGGGCGGGGGCTGAGCACAGATACGCAGTATTTT; CDR3aa: CATSDSGRGLSTDTQYF
j_gene: TRBJ2-3; len: 16; d_gene: TRBD2; v_gene: TRBV2; abundance: .; CDR3nt: TGTGCCAGCAATGGACTAGCGGGTCTATATACAGATACGCAGTATTTT; CDR3aa: CASNGLAGLYTDTQYF
j_gene: TRBJ2-1; len: 16; d_gene: TRBD1; v_gene: TRBV3-1/TRBV3-2; abundance: .; CDR3nt: TGTGCCAGCAGCCAAGGGGACAGGGGGGGGTTCAATGAGCAGTTCTTC; CDR3aa: CASSQGDRGGFNEQFF
j_gene: TRBJ1-2; len: 12; d_gene: TRBD1; v_gene: TRBV19; abundance: few; CDR3nt: TGTGCCAGCACCGACAGGGCTAATGGCTACACCTTC; CDR3aa: CASTDRANGYTF
j_gene: TRBJ1-4; len: 14; d_gene: .; v_gene: TRBV5-1; abundance: .; CDR3nt: TGCGCCAGTAACGGTGGTGCAACTAATGAAAAACTGTTTTTT; CDR3aa: CASNGGATNEKLFF
j_gene: TRBJ1-2; len: 10; d_gene: .; v_gene: TRBV6-6; abundance: .; CDR3nt: TGTGCCAGCGGAGCGTATGGCTACACCTTC; CDR3aa: CASGAYGYTF
j_gene: TRBJ1-1; len: 14; d_gene: .; v_gene: TRBV3-1/TRBV3-2; abundance: few; CDR3nt: TGTGCCAGCAGCCAAGCATGGGGGAGGACTGAAGCTTTCTTT; CDR3aa: CASSQAWGRTEAFF
j_gene: TRBJ1-5; len: 19; d_gene: TRBD1; v_gene: TRBV23-1; abundance: .; CDR3nt: TGCGCCAGCACCCCAAGGGGGCCTTCTATGTTTTCCGATAATCAGCCCCAGCATTTT; CDR3aa: CASTPRGPSMFSDNQPQHF
j_gene: TRBJ2-7; len: 14; d_gene: .; v_gene: TRBV23-1; abundance: .; CDR3nt: TGCGCCAGCATTACCACTAGCTTTTCGTACGAGCAGTACTTC; CDR3aa: CASITTSFSYEQYF
j_gene: TRBJ2-7; len: 14; d_gene: TRBD2; v_gene: TRBV4-1; abundance: .; CDR3nt: TGCGCCAGCAGCTTCGGGACTAGCGGGTACGAGCAGTACTTC; CDR3aa: CASSFGTSGYEQYF
j_gene: TRBJ2-5; len: 16; d_gene: TRBD2; v_gene: TRBV5-1; abundance: .; CDR3nt: TGCGCCAGCAGCTTGTGGGCACTAGCGGGCGAAGAGACCCAGTACTTC; CDR3aa: CASSLWALAGEETQYF
j_gene: TRBJ1-6; len: 17; d_gene: TRBD1; v_gene: TRBV7-9; abundance: .; CDR3nt: TGTGCCAGCAGCTACTCCGGGACAGGATTTACTAATTCACCCCTCCACTTT; CDR3aa: CASSYSGTGFTNSPLHF
j_gene: TRBJ2-2; len: 16; d_gene: .; v_gene: TRBV7-2; abundance: .; CDR3nt: TGTGCCAGCAGCCCCCTCCTTGGGGCAAACACCGGGGAGCTGTTTTTT; CDR3aa: CASSPLLGANTGELFF
j_gene: TRBJ2-6; len: 17; d_gene: .; v_gene: TRBV10-3; abundance: .; CDR3nt: TGTGCCATCAGTGAGGCCTCACTAGGCTCTGGGGCCAACGTCCTGACTTTC; CDR3aa: CAISEASLGSGANVLTF
j_gene: TRBJ2-1; len: 15; d_gene: .; v_gene: TRBV4-2; abundance: .; CDR3nt: TGTGCCAGCAGCCAACTAGGCGGGGACTACAATGAGCAGTTCTTC; CDR3aa: CASSQLGGDYNEQFF
j_gene: TRBJ2-5; len: 13; d_gene: .; v_gene: TRBV24-1; abundance: .; CDR3nt: TGTGCCACCAGTGGAGACGGGAGAGACACCCAGTACTTC; CDR3aa: CATSGDGRDTQYF
j_gene: TRBJ2-7; len: 16; d_gene: TRBD1; v_gene: TRBV5-1; abundance: .; CDR3nt: TGCGCCAGCAGCTTGGAATGGGGACAGGGTAAGGAAGAGCAGTACTTC; CDR3aa: CASSLEWGQGKEEQYF
j_gene: TRBJ2-3; len: 14; d_gene: TRBD1; v_gene: TRBV15; abundance: once; CDR3nt: TGTGCCACCAGCGGACAGGGGGCTCGGGATACGCAGTATTTT; CDR3aa: CATSGQGARDTQYF
j_gene: TRBJ1-5; len: 14; d_gene: TRBD1; v_gene: TRBV19; abundance: once; CDR3nt: TGTGCCAGTAGTATGGGACAGGGGGGACAGCCCCAGCATTTT; CDR3aa: CASSMGQGGQPQHF
j_gene: TRBJ1-4; len: 15; d_gene: .; v_gene: TRBV4-1; abundance: .; CDR3nt: TGCGCCAGCAGCCAGGGGACTGATCCAAATGAAAAACTGTTTTTT; CDR3aa: CASSQGTDPNEKLFF
j_gene: TRBJ1-4; len: 14; d_gene: .; v_gene: TRBV10-1; abundance: .; CDR3nt: TGCGCCAGCAGTGAGGCAGGGAATAATGAAAAACTGTTTTTT; CDR3aa: CASSEAGNNEKLFF
j_gene: TRBJ2-5; len: 14; d_gene: .; v_gene: TRBV5-1; abundance: .; CDR3nt: TGCGCCAGCAGCTCGTCTGGGGGGCAAGAGACCCAGTACTTC; CDR3aa: CASSSSGGQETQYF
j_gene: TRBJ2-1; len: 16; d_gene: .; v_gene: TRBV11-1; abundance: .; CDR3nt: TGTGCCAGCAGCTTGGGCAGGTTTCGCTCCTACAATGAGCAGTTCTTC; CDR3aa: CASSLGRFRSYNEQFF
j_gene: TRBJ1-5; len: 16; d_gene: .; v_gene: TRBV10-3; abundance: .; CDR3nt: TGTGCCATCAGTGAGTCTACCCGAGGGAGTAATCAGCCCCAGCATTTT; CDR3aa: CAISESTRGSNQPQHF
j_gene: TRBJ2-1; len: 13; d_gene: .; v_gene: TRBV11-3; abundance: .; CDR3nt: TGTGCCAGCAGCTTAGAACAGCCCAATGAGCAGTTCTTC; CDR3aa: CASSLEQPNEQFF
j_gene: TRBJ2-2; len: 16; d_gene: TRBD2; v_gene: TRBV7-2; abundance: .; CDR3nt: TGTGCCAGCAGCCCTAGACTAGCGGGGGGGTCGGCGGAGCTGTTTTTT; CDR3aa: CASSPRLAGGSAELFF
j_gene: TRBJ2-3; len: 17; d_gene: TRBD2; v_gene: TRBV7-2; abundance: .; CDR3nt: TGTGCCAGCAGCCGGACTAGCGGGGGGGCAGTAACAGATACGCAGTATTTT; CDR3aa: CASSRTSGGAVTDTQYF
j_gene: TRBJ1-5; len: 13; d_gene: .; v_gene: TRBV19; abundance: .; CDR3nt: TGTGCCAGTTCACCCCAGGGTGGTCAGCCCCAGCATTTT; CDR3aa: CASSPQGGQPQHF
j_gene: TRBJ1-4; len: 15; d_gene: .; v_gene: TRBV7-6; abundance: .; CDR3nt: TGTGCCAGCAGCTCAAACAGAAATAGGGGCGAAAAACTGTTTTTT; CDR3aa: CASSSNRNRGEKLFF
j_gene: TRBJ2-2; len: 13; d_gene: .; v_gene: TRBV5-1; abundance: .; CDR3nt: TGCGCCAGCAGCTTAGGGGTTACCGGGGAGCTGTTTTTT; CDR3aa: CASSLGVTGELFF
j_gene: TRBJ1-6; len: 16; d_gene: TRBD1; v_gene: TRBV5-1; abundance: .; CDR3nt: TGCGCCAGCAGCTTGGAGACCGGGACAGGGGGCTCACCCCTCCACTTT; CDR3aa: CASSLETGTGGSPLHF
j_gene: TRBJ2-5; len: 11; d_gene: .; v_gene: TRBV2; abundance: .; CDR3nt: TGTGCCAGCAGGGAGGGGGAGACCCAGTACTTC; CDR3aa: CASREGETQYF
j_gene: TRBJ2-1; len: 12; d_gene: .; v_gene: TRBV7-2; abundance: .; CDR3nt: TGTGCCAGCAGCTCACGGGGGAATGAGCAGTTCTTC; CDR3aa: CASSSRGNEQFF
j_gene: TRBJ1-2; len: 15; d_gene: TRBD1; v_gene: TRBV7-2; abundance: .; CDR3nt: TGTGCCAGCAGCAGATGGAAGGACAGGGGTTACGGCTACACCTTC; CDR3aa: CASSRWKDRGYGYTF
j_gene: TRBJ1-3; len: 15; d_gene: .; v_gene: TRBV19; abundance: .; CDR3nt: TGTGCCAGTAGTATTCTCGGGACACTCGGAAACACCATATATTTT; CDR3aa: CASSILGTLGNTIYF
j_gene: TRBJ2-5; len: 15; d_gene: TRBD2; v_gene: TRBV2; abundance: once; CDR3nt: TGTGCCAGCATGAACGGACTAGCGGTTGAAGAGACCCAGTACTTC; CDR3aa: CASMNGLAVEETQYF
j_gene: TRBJ2-7; len: 15; d_gene: TRBD1; v_gene: TRBV5-5; abundance: .; CDR3nt: TGTGCCAGCATCAAGGGGGACAGGCATTCCTACGAGCAGTACTTC; CDR3aa: CASIKGDRHSYEQYF
j_gene: TRBJ2-2; len: 14; d_gene: .; v_gene: TRBV3-1/TRBV3-2; abundance: .; CDR3nt: TGTGCCAGCAGCGTTAAGAGTAACACCGGGGAGCTGTTTTTT; CDR3aa: CASSVKSNTGELFF
j_gene: TRBJ2-5; len: 13; d_gene: .; v_gene: TRBV10-2; abundance: .; CDR3nt: TGCGCCAGCAGTGATCGGGCCGGAGGGACCCAGTACTTC; CDR3aa: CASSDRAGGTQYF
j_gene: TRBJ2-7; len: 14; d_gene: TRBD1; v_gene: TRBV7-9; abundance: .; CDR3nt: TGTGCCAGCAGCTTTCTTGGACAGGGAGGAGAGCAGTACTTC; CDR3aa: CASSFLGQGGEQYF